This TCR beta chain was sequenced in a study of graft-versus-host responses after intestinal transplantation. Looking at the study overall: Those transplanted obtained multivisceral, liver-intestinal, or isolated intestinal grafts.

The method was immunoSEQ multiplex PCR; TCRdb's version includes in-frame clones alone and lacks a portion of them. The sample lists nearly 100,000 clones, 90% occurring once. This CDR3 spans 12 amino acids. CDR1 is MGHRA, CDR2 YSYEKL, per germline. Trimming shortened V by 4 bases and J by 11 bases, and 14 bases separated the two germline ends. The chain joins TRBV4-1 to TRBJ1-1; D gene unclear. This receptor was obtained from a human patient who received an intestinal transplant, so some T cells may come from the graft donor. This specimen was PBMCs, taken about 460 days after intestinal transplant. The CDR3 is CASSPDGQQAFF. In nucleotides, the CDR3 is TGCGCCAGCAGCCCGGACGGTCAGCAGGCTTTCTTT.